Listed below are T cell receptor beta chains from one sample, sequenced in a study of radiation and T cells in renal cell carcinoma. The assay was immunoSEQ multiplex PCR, and TCRdb's table has in-frame clones only and misses some. The sample lists approximately 83,000 clones; just under 85% were seen once. The material sequenced was blood, taken from a patient whose treatment included radiotherapy and nephrectomy. Receptors originate from a man aged 50 to 60 with renal cell carcinoma. The conserved cysteine and the conserved F or W are not part of the CDR3 here.

J gene	V gene	CDR3 protein
TRBJ1-1	TRBV25-1	ASSEFQGRGTEAF
TRBJ2-5	TRBV5-8	ASSLSYGGSGTQY
TRBJ2-3	TRBV7-9	ASSGRDSQITDTQY
TRBJ2-7	TRBV19	ASSRIAGPGEQY
TRBJ2-3	TRBV5-4	ASSPTTDTQY
TRBJ1-1	TRBV30	AWSLPGQGRTEAF
TRBJ2-6	TRBV2	ASSETGYGANVLT
TRBJ1-1	TRBV5-1	ASTRDMGTEAF
TRBJ1-3	TRBV9	ASSVEGQGAYGNTIY
TRBJ1-1	TRBV5-1	ASSLGTIWDTEAF
TRBJ2-3	TRBV19	ASSISSTSGQGTDTQY
TRBJ1-2	TRBV9	ASSVVGSEREGEKNWYGYT
TRBJ1-5	TRBV19	ASSETGSVVH
TRBJ2-3	TRBV12-5	ASGPGQGRDTQY
TRBJ1-5	TRBV4-2	ASSQDSGGLFQPQH
TRBJ2-3	TRBV5-1	ASSFGVTDTQY
TRBJ2-5	TRBV6-1	ASRSGQVQETQY
TRBJ2-2	TRBV5-1	ASSLSGGTNTGELF
TRBJ1-1	TRBV7-6	ASSLAENTEAF
TRBJ2-5	TRBV7-2	ASSLFGPWGRETQY
TRBJ2-7	TRBV6-1	ASSEGQGAAEQY
TRBJ2-2	TRBV30	AWIFPGGTGELF
TRBJ1-1	TRBV18	ASSPMGQGEGTEAF
TRBJ2-7	TRBV28	ASSLTQTGEQY
TRBJ2-3	TRBV7-9	ASSPRVLERTDTQY
TRBJ2-5	TRBV6-6	ASSRTSGGAETQY
TRBJ2-7	TRBV15	ATSRDSGTGAYEQY
TRBJ1-3	TRBV19	ASSLTGLSGNTIY
TRBJ2-3	TRBV7-9	ASTSGRSDTQY
TRBJ2-1	TRBV7-3	ASSPFRSSYNEQF
TRBJ2-7	TRBV14	ASSQWTGGFYEQY
TRBJ1-1	TRBV6-1	ASTLSQGTEAF
TRBJ1-4	TRBV2	ASREQGGGEKLF